Sequencing of this TCR beta chain was carried out in a study of patients and donors after allogeneic stem cell transplantation. Germline V lookup: CDR1 MGHRA, CDR2 YSYEKL. V trimming: 5 bases; J trimming: 0 bases; junction bases outside the gene matches: 7. This CDR3 contains 16 residues. TCRdb reanalysed the RT-PCR reads using MiXCR and keeps one entry per CDR3 protein. This table holds some 880,000 distinct CDR3 sequences, around 17% found once. The rearrangement links TRBV4-1 to TRBJ2-5, with TRBD1 matching 9 bases. The clonotype originates from a human donor who was either an allogeneic HSCT recipient or a stem cell or donor lymphocyte infusion donor (not recorded which). It is not recorded whose cells these are; they may come from a transplant donor. Sequenced: blood, either unsorted or a sorted T cell fraction (not recorded which). The CDR3: CASSTGDRAHQETQYF. DNA for the CDR3: TGCGCCAGCAGCACAGGGGACAGGGCCCACCAAGAGACCCAGTACTTC.